This T cell receptor beta chain originates from a study of OX40 agonist ivuxolimab in advanced cancers. Whole-study results and caveats: Patients who responded partially at 0.1-3.0 mg/kg showed clonal expansion ranking among the lowest.

TCRdb's copy holds only in-frame clones and misses some; the assay was immunoSEQ multiplex PCR. Seen here are tens of thousands of clones, about 90% observed once, and the top ten hold 5.4%. CDR3 length: 12 amino acids. Germline lookup yields CDR1 KGHSH and CDR2 LQKENI. Deletions cut 1 base from V and 7 bases from J, with 4 bases between. As for this clone: The antigen is undetermined.

The gene calls are TRBV18 and TRBJ1-4; D gene ambiguous. The receptor comes from an adult with an advanced solid tumor such as melanoma, head and neck, liver or kidney cancer. The sample was CD4+ or CD8+ T cells sorted from blood, taken in a trial of the OX40 agonist ivuxolimab. CDR3 in DNA: TGTGCCAGCTCACCACTTGGTGAAAAACTGTTTTTT. Its protein is CASSPLGEKLFF.